This is a list of T cell receptor beta chains from one sample in a study of shared clonotypes between healthy human individuals. Data came from immunoSEQ multiplex PCR; TCRdb stores just in-frame clones and leaves some out. The sample holds 1,500,000 or so clones, 96% seen once. The specimen was naive CD4+ T cells sorted from blood. The receptors come from a man aged 25-45 years in good health. The CDR3 runs from the conserved cysteine through the conserved F or W.

CASSEYRGQETQYF,TRBV25-1,TRBJ2-5
CASSLAWTGVETQYF,TRBV5-4,TRBJ2-5
CASSLGAGATDTQYF,TRBV7-8,TRBJ2-3
CSVGGPASGRLAEQYF,TRBV29-1,TRBJ2-7
CASSLGTGSPYEQYF,TRBV18,TRBJ2-7
CASSIPPDRQVLADTQYF,TRBV5-1,TRBJ2-3
CASSPTSGVPTNEQFF,TRBV5-1,TRBJ2-1
CASSGGGRVGEETQYF,TRBV11-2,TRBJ2-5
CASSPRQLPNTGELFF,TRBV4-1,TRBJ2-2
CSATGPIGQYF,TRBV29-1,TRBJ2-5
CASSPVRDRLAGRNHEQYF,TRBV7-9,TRBJ2-7
CATSKAGTNQPQHF,TRBV15,TRBJ1-5
CASSYSGGGNQPQHF,TRBV6-5,TRBJ1-5
CASSSDRNKGKLFF,TRBV28,TRBJ1-4
CASSVAPSGSLDTQYF,TRBV9,TRBJ2-3
CASSRRGVGYNEQFF,TRBV7-9,TRBJ2-1
CASSVGGGTYNEQFF,TRBV9,TRBJ2-1
CATTATNEKLFF,TRBV25-1,TRBJ1-4
CASSYSSPASNEQFF,TRBV6-5,TRBJ2-1
CATSSSYNEQFF,TRBV15,TRBJ2-1
CASSSDPQRPYGYTF,TRBV6-5,TRBJ1-2
CASSMGGSGTDTQYF,TRBV19,TRBJ2-3
CASIGLGRVGETQYF,TRBV25-1,TRBJ2-5
CSAGWTYEQYF,TRBV20-1,TRBJ2-7
CASSLGSGGFSNTGELFF,TRBV5-4,TRBJ2-2
CASSHGTAQETQYF,TRBV5-1,TRBJ2-5
CSVPGGGDTQYF,TRBV29-1,TRBJ2-3
CASSSLAGSSYEQYF,TRBV28,TRBJ2-7
CASSSQQGVLFF,TRBV7-8,TRBJ2-2
CASRSPGGSETQYF,TRBV5-6,TRBJ2-5
CASSFGPERQGGNTIYF,TRBV28,TRBJ1-3
CASSLAEYTDTQYF,TRBV6-1,TRBJ2-3
CASSLALGAYEQYF,TRBV5-4,TRBJ2-7
CASSKPGGLPYEQYF,TRBV6-6,TRBJ2-7
CASSIGTSNEQYF,TRBV5-1,TRBJ2-7
CASGFGVDEQYF,TRBV12-5,TRBJ2-7
CASSPSGQGNEKLFF,TRBV18,TRBJ1-4
CAIETGTTNEQFF,TRBV10-3,TRBJ2-1
CASSVGSSGRGEFF,TRBV9,TRBJ2-1
CASSQTSGSFDTQYF,TRBV18,TRBJ2-3
CASSPTSGSYEQYF,TRBV7-2,TRBJ2-7
CASSVTSGAYNEQFF,TRBV9,TRBJ2-1
CAISEGGGTEAFF,TRBV10-3,TRBJ1-1
CASSLVGAWNSGELFF,TRBV5-1,TRBJ2-2
CSARRGNTIYF,TRBV20-1,TRBJ1-3
CASSLSSGSGGYTF,TRBV7-3,TRBJ1-2
CASTIDGLISKDGYTF,TRBV19,TRBJ1-2
CASSVVSGTSTDTQYF,TRBV9,TRBJ2-3
CASSRSQGHGPGEQYF,TRBV19,TRBJ2-7
CASSINSAGWSTDTQYF,TRBV19,TRBJ2-3
CASSQAPAGGTDTQYF,TRBV14,TRBJ2-3
CASGGYETQYF,TRBV7-9,TRBJ2-5
CASSPRLLGQETQYF,TRBV6-5,TRBJ2-5
CASSLSRYLNTEAFF,TRBV27,TRBJ1-1
CASSVGDSYEQYF,TRBV10-1,TRBJ2-7
CASRRPDRATEAFF,TRBV28,TRBJ1-1
CASSSWAGAAKNIQYF,TRBV6-5,TRBJ2-4
CASSFPGLGSYNEQFF,TRBV11-2,TRBJ2-1
CASSLAGADYEQYF,TRBV7-3,TRBJ2-7